This is a list of T cell receptor beta chains from one sample in a study of T cells in Graves' hyperthyroidism and ophthalmopathy. TCRdb re-called the multiplex PCR reads through MiXCR, storing one row per CDR3 protein. The top ten clones hold approximately 30% of a sample with around 540,000 distinct CDR3 sequences, about 16% of them seen once. The sequenced sample was blood. These receptors originate from a woman in her thirties with Graves' ophthalmopathy. Each CDR3 is given with its conserved first and last residue. Each record gives: J gene, V gene, D gene, clone size, CDR3 DNA, CDR3 protein. The D gene is left open where the match is weak. Size is omitted from some rows. Given values are once, few, many or a class for expanded clones.

>TRBJ1-5|TRBV19|.|once
TGTGCCAGTAGTATACCCGCGACCCCCGGGACCCAGCATTTT
CASSIPATPGTQHF
>TRBJ2-1|TRBV2|.|.
TGTGCCAGCAGGGAACGGCCGTGGGCAGGGGCTGGCAATGAGCAGTTCTTC
CASRERPWAGAGNEQFF
>TRBJ2-3|TRBV5-6|.|many
TGTGCCAGCAGCTCGGGCTTCACAGATACGCAGTATTTT
CASSSGFTDTQYF
>TRBJ2-7|TRBV2|TRBD2|many
TGTGCCAGCAGTCTGACTAGCAGCTCCTACGAGCAGTACTTC
CASSLTSSSYEQYF
>TRBJ2-2|TRBV18|.|many
TGTGCCAGCTCACCTCCCAACCACGACGGGGAGCTGTTTTTT
CASSPPNHDGELFF
>TRBJ1-5|TRBV12-3/TRBV12-4|TRBD1|many
TGTGCCAGCAGTTTCGGACAGGCCCTTGGGAATCAGCCCCAGCATTTT
CASSFGQALGNQPQHF
>TRBJ2-7|TRBV10-2|TRBD1|many
TGCGCCAGCGGATCGGGACAGGGGGCTTGGGAGCAGTACTTC
CASGSGQGAWEQYF
>TRBJ2-3|TRBV27|.|many
TGTGCCAGCACGGAACAGCTCACAGATACGCAGTATTTT
CASTEQLTDTQYF
>TRBJ1-5|TRBV30|.|many
TGTGCCTGGAGTAGTACAGAAAATCAGCCCCAGCATTTT
CAWSSTENQPQHF
>TRBJ2-7|TRBV5-1|TRBD2|many
TGCGCCAGCAGCTGGACTAGCGGGAGACAGAACGAGCAGTACTTC
CASSWTSGRQNEQYF
>TRBJ2-3|TRBV2|.|many
TGTGCCAGCAACGAGGGGACATCCATTCTGAGGGATACGCAGTATTTT
CASNEGTSILRDTQYF
>TRBJ2-5|TRBV7-3|TRBD2|once
TGTGCCAGCAGCTTATGGGGACTACCCACTGAGACCCAGTACTTC
CASSLWGLPTETQYF
>TRBJ2-7|TRBV7-2|TRBD2|many
TGTGCCAGCAGCCGGGAGGGGCTGGGCGAGCAGTACTTC
CASSREGLGEQYF
>TRBJ2-1|TRBV29-1|TRBD1|many
TGCAGCGGGGGGACAGCGAACAATGAGCAGTTCTTC
CSGGTANNEQFF
>TRBJ2-1|TRBV30|.|many
TGTGCCTGGAGTGGAGTGTATTACAATGAGCAGTTCTTC
CAWSGVYYNEQFF
>TRBJ2-3|TRBV7-8|.|.
TGTGCCAGCAGCACAAGGGTAGAGGCGCAGTATTTT
CASSTRVEAQYF
>TRBJ2-4|TRBV20-1|.|few
TGCAGTGCCAGGACGGGTGCCAAAAACATTCAGTACTTC
CSARTGAKNIQYF
>TRBJ2-4|TRBV30|TRBD2|many
TGTGCCTGGAGTACGCTAGCGGGAGAGATTCAGTACTTC
CAWSTLAGEIQYF
>TRBJ2-1|TRBV4-3|.|few
TGCGCCAGCAGCCACAATTTCCCCAATGAGCAGTTCTTC
CASSHNFPNEQFF
>TRBJ1-1|TRBV6-6|.|.
TGTGCCAGCAGTTACTCGGGGGGGTCGAACACTGAAGCTTTCTTT
CASSYSGGSNTEAFF
>TRBJ2-3|TRBV12-3/TRBV12-4|.|many
TGTGCCAGCACAGGAATGGGAGATACGCAGTATTTT
CASTGMGDTQYF
>TRBJ2-7|TRBV9|.|many
TGTGCCAGCAGCGTAGGGCTTGGATTAGCGGAAAGCTCCTACGAGCAGTACTTC
CASSVGLGLAESSYEQYF
>TRBJ2-7|TRBV27|.|.
TGTGCCAGCCGGACCCAGGGGAGAGTGAACGAGCAGTACTTC
CASRTQGRVNEQYF
>TRBJ1-2|TRBV15|TRBD1|many
TGTGCCACCAGCACCAGACCGGGACAGAAGCTTGGCTACACCTTC
CATSTRPGQKLGYTF
>TRBJ2-7|TRBV11-2|.|many
TGTGCCAGCAGCCGAAGGAAGGGAAACTACGAGCAGTACTTC
CASSRRKGNYEQYF